What follows describes a single TCR beta chain. Its antigen is as yet unknown. The V and J ends lost 1 base and 4 bases respectively, with 10 bases between them. CDR1 and CDR2 (germline): SGHTA, FQGNSA. CDR3 length: 14 residues. The data were obtained in a study of T cell responses to AZD1222 COVID-19 vaccine. Study-level results: Increased Spike-specific TCR breadth and depth were observed after two AZD1222 doses.

The protocol was immunoSEQ multiplex PCR, while the TCRdb copy is restricted to in-frame clones and leaves out a portion. In the table there are roughly 8,000 clones, roughly 90% of which are singletons. The receptor was derived from an adult who received the AZD1222 COVID-19 vaccine. The chain combines TRBV7-2 with TRBJ1-1, with D uncertain. The sample here was peripheral blood, taken 28 days after the second AZD1222 dose. CDR3 loop: CASSLGTPPTEAFF. CDR3 in DNA: TGTGCCAGCAGCTTAGGAACCCCTCCCACTGAAGCTTTCTTT.